The next 10 T cell receptor beta chains were all read from a single sample in a study of PD-L1 blockade in urothelial cancer. Assay used: immunoSEQ multiplex PCR; TCRdb lists only in-frame clones, some missing. The top ten clones hold around 1.7% of a sample with 95,000 to 130,000 clones, 80% to 90% of them seen once. This sample's time point: peripheral blood 6 weeks after treatment start. The material was PBMCs, obtained around atezolizumab (anti-PD-L1) treatment. The receptors derive from a man aged 55 to 70 with urothelial cancer.

The chain recombines TRBV9 with TRBJ2-1, with a possible D match to TRBD1 (6 bases). The CDR3 totals 16 residues. V was trimmed by 3 bases and J by 2 bases, leaving 15 bases between them. Germline CDR1 SGDLS, CDR2 YYNGEE. The CDR3 region is CASSDREDPAYNEQFF. CDR3 sequence (DNA): TGTGCCAGCAGCGACAGGGAAGACCCGGCCTACAATGAGCAGTTCTTC.

This clone appeared once. In DNA, the CDR3 is TGTGCCAGCAGTGGGACTGGCTCAGCGACCCAGTACTTC. This codes for CASSGTGSATQYF. The rearrangement uses TRBV6-5 and TRBJ2-5, with D tentatively TRBD2 (6 bases). CDR1 and CDR2 from the germline V gene are MNHEY and SVGAGI. The CDR3 loop spans 13 amino acids. Trimming pared 5 bases from V and 7 bases from J, leaving 14 bases between.

This clone appeared a few times. The chain links TRBV7-3 to TRBJ2-2; D may be TRBD2 (6 bases). Germline loops: CDR1 SGHTA, CDR2 FQGTGA. The CDR3 has 17 residues. V dropped 2 bases and J dropped 3 bases, with 16 bases sitting between them. The CDR3 loop reads CASSLGSGLTYTGELFF. The CDR3, as DNA: TGTGCCAGCAGCTTAGGTAGCGGTCTAACTTACACCGGGGAGCTGTTTTTT.

This clone was seen a single time. This chain connects TRBV5-6 to TRBJ1-4; TRBD1 matches 7 bases. Per the germline V gene, CDR1 is SGHDT and CDR2 is YYEEEE. The ends lost 2 bases at V and 5 bases at J; junction bases unmatched: 3. This CDR3 is 14 amino acids long. CDR3 bases: TGTGCCAGCAGCTTTGGGACAGACAATGAAAAACTGTTTTTT. As protein: CASSFGTDNEKLFF. Based on the CDR3 plus reference TRBV5-6 and TRBJ1-4, the full variable domain is DAGVTQSPTHLIKTRGQQVTLRCSPKSGHDTVSWYQQALGQGPQFIFQYYEEEERQRGNFPDRFSGHQFPNYSSELNVNALLLGDSALYLCASSFGTDNEKLFFGSGTQLSVL.

The chain employs TRBV6-4 and TRBJ2-5; D not resolved. This CDR3 has 13 residues. CDR1 and CDR2 (germline): MRHNA, SNTAGT. The V gene lost 1 base and the J gene lost 5 bases, with 8 bases spanning the gap. The CDR3 protein is CASSDYYGETQYF. CDR3 bases: TGTGCCAGCAGTGACTATTACGGGGAGACCCAGTACTTC.

This clone was detected only once. V is TRBV25-1 and J is TRBJ1-3, with unresolved D. Trimming removed 1 base at V and 3 bases at J, with 13 bases between. Germline CDR1 MGHDK, CDR2 SYGVNS. The CDR3 runs to 16 residues. The CDR3 DNA is TGTGCCAGCAGTGAATTTCGGGTCGGAGGTGGAAACACCATATATTTT. Its translation is CASSEFRVGGGNTIYF.

The chain is built from TRBV6-4 and TRBJ1-1; TRBD1 aligns across 7 bases. CDR3 length: 14 amino acids. J was trimmed by 1 base and V by 7 bases; bases with no gene match: 6. Per the germline V gene, CDR1 is MRHNA and CDR2 is SNTAGT. CDR3 sequence: CASKPGQSNTEAFF. The CDR3 nucleotides are TGTGCCAGCAAGCCGGGACAGTCGAACACTGAAGCTTTCTTT.

The chain combines TRBV27 with TRBJ2-7, with D tentatively TRBD2 (5 bases). Germline lookup yields CDR1 MNHEY and CDR2 SMNVEV (reference sequence). The V and J ends lost 4 bases and 1 base respectively, with 11 bases between them. The CDR3 runs 14 residues. The CDR3 region is CASSSGLSSYEQYF. Here the CDR3 DNA reads TGTGCCAGCAGTTCCGGACTGAGTTCCTACGAGCAGTACTTC.

Only a few counts were recorded for this clone. J is TRBJ1-1 and V is TRBV5-5; D might be TRBD1 (6 bases). Trimming cost V 5 bases and J 0 bases, with 11 bases left between them. The germline V gene has CDR1 SGHKS and CDR2 YYEKEE (reference sequence). The CDR3 extends over 14 amino acids. The CDR3 protein is CASRRTALNTEAFF. CDR3 in DNA: TGTGCCAGCAGGAGGACAGCGTTGAACACTGAAGCTTTCTTT.

V and J are TRBV11-3 and TRBJ2-5; D perhaps matches TRBD2 (5 bases). This CDR3 has 14 amino acids. The V gene's germline CDR1 is SGHNT and CDR2 YENEEA. Trimming pared 1 base from V and 5 bases from J, leaving 11 bases between. The CDR3 sequence: CASSLAGEAETQYF. The CDR3 nucleotides are TGTGCCAGCAGCTTAGCCGGGGAAGCGGAGACCCAGTACTTC.